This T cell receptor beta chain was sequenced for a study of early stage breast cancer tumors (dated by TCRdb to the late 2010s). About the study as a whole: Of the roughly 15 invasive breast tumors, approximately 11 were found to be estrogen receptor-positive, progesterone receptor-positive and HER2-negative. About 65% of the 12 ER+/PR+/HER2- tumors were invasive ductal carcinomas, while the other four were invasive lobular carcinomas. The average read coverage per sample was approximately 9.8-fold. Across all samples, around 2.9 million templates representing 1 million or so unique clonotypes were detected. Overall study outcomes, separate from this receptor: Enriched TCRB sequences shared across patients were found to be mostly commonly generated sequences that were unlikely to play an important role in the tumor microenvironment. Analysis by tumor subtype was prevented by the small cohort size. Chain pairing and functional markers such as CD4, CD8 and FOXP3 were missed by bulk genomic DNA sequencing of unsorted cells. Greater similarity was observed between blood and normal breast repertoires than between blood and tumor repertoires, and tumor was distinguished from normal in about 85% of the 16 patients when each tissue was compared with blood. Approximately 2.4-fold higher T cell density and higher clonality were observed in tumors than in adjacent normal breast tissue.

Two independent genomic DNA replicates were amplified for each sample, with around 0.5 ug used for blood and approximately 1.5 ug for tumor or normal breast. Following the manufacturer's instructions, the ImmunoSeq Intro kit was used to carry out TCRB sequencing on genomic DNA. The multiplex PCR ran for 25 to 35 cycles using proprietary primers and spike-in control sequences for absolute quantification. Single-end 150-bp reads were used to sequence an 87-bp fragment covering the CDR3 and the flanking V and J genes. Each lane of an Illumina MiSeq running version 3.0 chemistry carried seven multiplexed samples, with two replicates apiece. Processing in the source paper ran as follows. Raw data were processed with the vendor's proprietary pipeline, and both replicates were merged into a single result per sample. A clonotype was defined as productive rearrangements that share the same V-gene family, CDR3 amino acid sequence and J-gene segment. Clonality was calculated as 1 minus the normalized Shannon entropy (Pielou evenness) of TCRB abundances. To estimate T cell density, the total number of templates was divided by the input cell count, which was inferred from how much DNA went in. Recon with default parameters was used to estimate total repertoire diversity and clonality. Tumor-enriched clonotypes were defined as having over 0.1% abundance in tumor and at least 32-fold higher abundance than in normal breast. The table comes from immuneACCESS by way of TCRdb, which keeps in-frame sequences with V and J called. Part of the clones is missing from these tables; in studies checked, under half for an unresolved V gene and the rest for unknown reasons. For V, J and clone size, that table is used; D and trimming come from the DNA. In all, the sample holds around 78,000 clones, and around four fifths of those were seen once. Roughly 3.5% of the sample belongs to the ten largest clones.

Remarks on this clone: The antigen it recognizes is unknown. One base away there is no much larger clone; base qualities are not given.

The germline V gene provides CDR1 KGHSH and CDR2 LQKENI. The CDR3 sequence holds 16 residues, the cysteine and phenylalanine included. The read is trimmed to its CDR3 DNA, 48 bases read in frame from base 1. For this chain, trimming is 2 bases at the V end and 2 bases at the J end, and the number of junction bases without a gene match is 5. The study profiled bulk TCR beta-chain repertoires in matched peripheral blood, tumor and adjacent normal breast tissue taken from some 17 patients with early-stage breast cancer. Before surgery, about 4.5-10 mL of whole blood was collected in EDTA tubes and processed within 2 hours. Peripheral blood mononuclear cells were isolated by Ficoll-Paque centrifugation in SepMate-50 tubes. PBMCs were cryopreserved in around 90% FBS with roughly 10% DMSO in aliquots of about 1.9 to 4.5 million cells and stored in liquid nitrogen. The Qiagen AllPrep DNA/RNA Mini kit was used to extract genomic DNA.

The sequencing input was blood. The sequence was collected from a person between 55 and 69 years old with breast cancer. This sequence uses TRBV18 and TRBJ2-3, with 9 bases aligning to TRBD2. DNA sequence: TGTGCCAGCTCACCATCAGCGGGAGGTTACACAGATACGCAGTATTTT. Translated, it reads CASSPSAGGYTDTQYF.